This is a list of T cell receptor beta chains from one sample in a study of T cell responses to AZD1222 COVID-19 vaccine. Using immunoSEQ multiplex PCR, the repertoire was profiled, and TCRdb retains in-frame clones only, with some absent. The data contain roughly 150,000 clones, roughly 90% of them singletons. This sample comprised peripheral blood, obtained 28 days after the second AZD1222 dose. Source of these receptors: an adult who received the AZD1222 COVID-19 vaccine. Each CDR3 is given without its conserved first and last residue.

ATSDSDRVAF	TRBV24-1	TRBJ1-1
ASGPRPAPGNTIY	TRBV12-5	TRBJ1-3
ASSYGLTSGVETQY	TRBV6-6	TRBJ2-5
ASRGDDYEQY	TRBV7-6	TRBJ2-7
ASSMDRVPVKLF	TRBV27	TRBJ1-4
ASRSGTASQLF	TRBV6-5	TRBJ1-4
ASSQDWGAGSYEQY	TRBV4-3	TRBJ2-7
ASSAAGEQF	TRBV10-2	TRBJ2-1
ATSDFQHRGTVGELF	TRBV24-1	TRBJ2-2
ASTRALGGNTEAF	TRBV10-2	TRBJ1-1
SVETSETQY	TRBV29-1	TRBJ2-5
ATSDPGGALGNEQF	TRBV24-1	TRBJ2-1
ASGRTHGGNQPQH	TRBV28	TRBJ1-5
ATKGQSSYNEQF	TRBV19	TRBJ2-1
ASSPVDRGGVHEQF	TRBV6-6	TRBJ2-1
ASRATGNYGYT	TRBV6-5	TRBJ1-2
ASSLGAGGGTDTQY	TRBV5-1	TRBJ2-3
ASSLNPASTEAF	TRBV11-3	TRBJ1-1
ASSLVAANQNSPLH	TRBV11-2	TRBJ1-6
ASSTKKTGGFTGELF	TRBV6-4	TRBJ2-2
ASSHRDRVFATNEKLF	TRBV4-2	TRBJ1-4
ASLKGGFATNEKLF	TRBV28	TRBJ1-4
ASSVTGLNTGELF	TRBV19	TRBJ2-2
ASSPLGGSNTGELF	TRBV3-1/TRBV3-2	TRBJ2-2
ASSYSGISQPQH	TRBV6-2/TRBV6-3	TRBJ1-5
ASTVFTGELF	TRBV2	TRBJ2-2
ASGTRNTGELF	TRBV21-1	TRBJ2-2
ASSNRGDWEQY	TRBV13	TRBJ2-7
ASSLTSGGSYNEQF	TRBV7-3	TRBJ2-1
ASSPLESSYNSPLH	TRBV18	TRBJ1-6
ASSLSGGETQY	TRBV7-2	TRBJ2-5
ASSVAGGPQETQY	TRBV2	TRBJ2-5
ASEDLGFEKLF	TRBV28	TRBJ1-4
ASSVESRQGVQLF	TRBV9	TRBJ1-4
ASSPDQNYGYT	TRBV5-6	TRBJ1-2
ATSVGTSAYNEQF	TRBV24-1	TRBJ2-1
ASSLQQGSGETQY	TRBV7-9	TRBJ2-5
ASRLSGGREDQPQH	TRBV4-1	TRBJ1-5
ASSLDPSGGEQY	TRBV7-2	TRBJ2-7
SAPARGITEAF	TRBV29-1	TRBJ1-1
ASSLAQGDTEAF	TRBV7-9	TRBJ1-1
ASSFKEGIGEQY	TRBV11-2	TRBJ2-7
ASKTKGEAF	TRBV19	TRBJ1-1
ASSLTLTNTGELF	TRBV7-2	TRBJ2-2
ASSLARATYNEQF	TRBV5-1	TRBJ2-1
ASSLDSNTEAF	TRBV7-9	TRBJ1-1
ATSPGTPRSTDTQY	TRBV24-1	TRBJ2-3
ASSYSGQGSNSPLH	TRBV6-5	TRBJ1-6
ASSPTSAGGELF	TRBV7-8	TRBJ2-2
ASSQEGLAESSGANVLT	TRBV4-2	TRBJ2-6
AWSVRSGLEDLSGTEAF	TRBV30	TRBJ1-1
SVVDGGWYGYT	TRBV29-1	TRBJ1-2
ATSRIAGGGEQY	TRBV15	TRBJ2-7